The 18 T cell receptor beta chains below were found in one sample sequenced in a study of T cell repertoires in cytomegalovirus infection. No antigen has been assigned to these receptors. Each CDR3 protein gets one entry after TCRdb re-called the reads with MiXCR. The data show under 450,000 distinct CDR3 sequences, roughly a third seen once. The sequencing used cultured PBMCs, collected from culture after CMV antigen stimulation. These receptors were taken from a human donor in good health (CMV status not recorded). Some clones in this sample may be carry-over from other donors' samples.

There are a few counts of this clonotype. CDR3 DNA sequence: TGTGCCAGCAGCTCCGACCCGCACAGGTCTCGAGACAATGAGCAGTTCTTC. Translated: CASSSDPHRSRDNEQFF. The rearrangement links TRBV7-2 to TRBJ2-1; D may be TRBD1 (5 bases). Germline V gene sequence: CDR1 SGHTA, CDR2 FQGNSA. The CDR3 sequence is 17 residues long. The V end lost 4 bases, the J end lost 5 bases, and 21 bases lay between the germline ends.

This clonotype showed up just a few times. The chain uses TRBV7-2 and TRBJ2-3, with a tentative D call TRBD2 (7 bases). Germline CDR1 is SGHTA and CDR2 is FQGNSA. V lost 4 bases to trimming and J lost 4 bases, with 12 bases between them. The CDR3 contains 14 residues. CDR3 sequence reads: CASSSGRGADTQYF. CDR3 nucleotide sequence: TGTGCCAGCAGCTCAGGGAGGGGGGCAGATACGCAGTATTTT.

V gene TRBV19 combines with J gene TRBJ2-3; possibly TRBD1 for D (5 bases). This CDR3 contains 15 residues. Germline V CDR1 and CDR2: LNHDA, SQIVND (reference sequence). V was pared by 1 base and J by 0 bases, with 8 bases between. CDR3 in DNA: TGTGCCAGTAGTATAGCAGGGTTCAGCACAGATACGCAGTATTTT. Protein product: CASSIAGFSTDTQYF.

Comments on this clonotype: The junction departs from the called germline gene at one end, perhaps through a read error. The V call is TRBV7-6, the J call TRBJ1-4; 9 bases match TRBD1. The CDR3 length is 15 residues. Germline V gives CDR1 SGHVS, CDR2 FNYEAQ. CDR3 sequence reads: CASSRPTGGHEKLFF. The DNA for the CDR3 is TGTGCTAGCAGCAGACCGACAGGGGGGCACGAAAAACTGTTTTTT.

The chain recombines TRBV6-8 with TRBJ2-3; 9 nucleotides match TRBD1. This CDR3 is built from 15 residues. The ends lost 6 bases at V and 1 base at J; junction bases unmatched: 5. Germline V gene lookup returns CDR1 MNHGY and CDR2 SAAAGT. The CDR3 region is CASRWTGVGTDTQYF. The DNA for the CDR3 is TGTGCCAGCAGATGGACAGGGGTGGGCACAGATACGCAGTATTTT.

The rearrangement joins TRBV29-1 to TRBJ2-7; D is possibly TRBD2 (5 bases). The V and J ends lost 6 bases and 2 bases respectively, with 14 bases between them. CDR3 size: 13 residues. Germline assignment: CDR1 SQVTM and CDR2 ANQGSEA. The chain's CDR3 is CSVSTAGAYEQYF. The CDR3 coding sequence is TGCAGCGTCTCGACGGCCGGGGCCTACGAGCAGTACTTC.

This clonotype was recorded many times. This rearrangement joins TRBV18 to TRBJ1-1, with TRBD1 as a possible D gene (5 bases). CDR1 KGHSH and CDR2 LQKENI come from the germline V gene. Trimming pared 0 bases from V and 0 bases from J, leaving 14 bases between. This CDR3 is 17 amino acids long. DNA for the CDR3: TGTGCCAGCTCACCACCGGTTGCGCACAGGATGAACACTGAAGCTTTCTTT. Encoded protein: CASSPPVAHRMNTEAFF.

The CDR3 sequence: CASSYSTGALYNEQFF. CDR3 DNA: TGTGCCAGCAGTTACTCGACAGGGGCCCTCTACAATGAGCAGTTCTTC. This chain connects TRBV6-5 to TRBJ2-1; 8 nucleotides align to TRBD1. The J segment lost 3 bases and the V segment lost 0 bases, leaving 4 bases of the junction unmatched. This CDR3 contains 16 residues. The germline V gene has CDR1 MNHEY and CDR2 SVGAGI.

This clonotype was detected only a few times. This chain links TRBV7-6 with TRBJ1-4, with 7 bases fitting TRBD1. Germline values: CDR1 SGHVS, CDR2 FNYEAQ. Trimming cost V 0 bases and J 8 bases; bases outside gene matches: 9. This CDR3 contains 16 residues. CDR3 protein: CASSLAVLDRTEKLFF. The CDR3 DNA sequence: TGTGCCAGCAGCTTAGCAGTCTTGGACAGGACCGAAAAACTGTTTTTT.

The chain recombines TRBV2 with TRBJ2-2, with D possibly being TRBD1 (6 bases). Trimming cost V 0 bases and J 11 bases, with 10 bases left between them. Germline loops: CDR1 SNHLY, CDR2 FYNNEI. CDR3 length: 13 amino acids. The CDR3 coding sequence is TGTGCCAGCAGTGAAGCGCGCAGGGGCGAGCTGTTTTTT. Amino acid sequence: CASSEARRGELFF. The full variable domain, rest sourced from reference TRBV2 and TRBJ2-2, is EPEVTQTPSHQVTQMGQEVILRCVPISNHLYFYWYRQILGQKVEFLVSFYNNEISEKSEIFDDQFSVERPDGSNFTLKIRSTKLEDSAMYFCASSEARRGELFFGEGSRLTVL.

The chain employs TRBV6-6 and TRBJ1-5, with TRBD1 matching 8 bases. V lost 6 bases to trimming and J lost 4 bases; unmatched junction nucleotides: 14. The CDR3 totals 17 residues. Germline V gene data show CDR1 as MNHNY and CDR2 as SVGAGI (reference sequence). Here the CDR3 reads CASRGNDRGLPNQPQHF. The CDR3 DNA sequence: TGTGCCAGCAGGGGAAACGACAGGGGCCTCCCAAATCAGCCCCAGCATTTT.

This clonotype has only a few counts. The V call is TRBV6-2 or TRBV6-3, the J call TRBJ2-3; 9 bases map to TRBD2. The germline V gene encodes CDR1 MNHEY and CDR2 SVGEGT. CDR3 size: 16 residues. V lost 3 bases to trimming and J lost 4 bases; unmatched junction nucleotides: 8. The CDR3 sequence: CASSYLSGRLSDTQYF. The DNA for the CDR3 is TGTGCCAGCAGTTATCTTAGCGGGAGACTGTCAGATACGCAGTATTTT.

The chain has TRBV19 and TRBJ1-2; D gene uncertain. This CDR3 contains 12 residues. Germline V gene data show CDR1 as LNHDA and CDR2 as SQIVND (reference sequence). Trimming cost V 5 bases and J 8 bases, with 12 bases left between them. CDR3 DNA sequence: TGTGCCAGTAGTGTGGGTTTATCCGGCTACACCTTC. Translation: CASSVGLSGYTF.

This clonotype turned up a few times. The rearrangement uses TRBV7-2 and TRBJ2-7, with D perhaps assigned TRBD1 or TRBD2 (5 bases each). Trimming took 4 bases from V and 3 from J, leaving 16 bases between them. This CDR3 spans 15 amino acids. Germline values: CDR1 SGHTA, CDR2 FQGNSA. The CDR3 loop is CASSSTGLGGYEQYV. DNA for the CDR3: TGTGCCAGCAGCTCCACTGGCCTTGGGGGCTACGAGCAGTACGTC.

The table lists this clonotype with a few counts. The J gene is TRBJ1-4, the V gene TRBV12-3 or TRBV12-4; 8 bases agree with TRBD1. After removal of 5 bases from V and 3 bases from J, the junction contained 5 bases not matched to a gene. This CDR3 comprises 15 residues. The CDR3 nucleotides are TGTGCCAGCAGTACCTCGGGACAGGCTAATGAAAAACTGTTTTTT. Translation: CASSTSGQANEKLFF.

This clonotype has more than one count but fewer than ten. The chain links TRBV6-2 or TRBV6-3 to TRBJ2-7; possible D gene TRBD1, 5 bases. CDR3 length: 12 residues. Between the trimmed V and J ends, which lost 5 bases and 3 bases, there was a span of 8 bases. Germline V lookup: CDR1 MNHEY, CDR2 SVGEGT. The CDR3 region is CASSIQGYEQYV. The CDR3 region has the DNA TGTGCCAGCAGTATTCAGGGCTACGAGCAGTACGTC.

This clonotype was observed a handful of times. The rearrangement uses TRBV7-3 and TRBJ2-1; D possibly corresponds to TRBD1 (5 bases). From germline, CDR1 is SGHTA and CDR2 FQGTGA. This CDR3 is 12 amino acids long. V was pared by 4 bases and J by 10 bases, with 11 bases between. CDR3 coding DNA: TGTGCCAGCAGCTCTCAAGCAGGGGAGCAGTTCTTC. Its translation: CASSSQAGEQFF.

This clonotype was seen at least ten times. This chain joins TRBV12-3 or TRBV12-4 and TRBJ1-4; maybe TRBD1 (6 bases). V was shortened by 2 bases and J by 0 bases, with 10 bases between the two germline ends. CDR3 length: 16 residues. The CDR3 here is CASSLQGPATNEKLFF. CDR3 DNA: TGTGCCAGCAGTTTACAGGGGCCCGCAACTAATGAAAAACTGTTTTTT.